This T cell receptor beta chain derives from a study of T cell responses to AZD1222 COVID-19 vaccine (dated by TCRdb to 2020 to 2022). As for the study more broadly: Because spike-specific TCR depth and breadth did not differ between the two schedules, AZD1222 recipients who got a second dose at roughly 4 weeks were pooled with those who got a second dose at roughly 12 weeks. A total of approximately 240 trial participants underwent TCR sequencing, of whom around 210 had received two doses of AZD1222 and about 26 had received two doses of the MenACWY control vaccine. Trial participants were enrolled by age into subgroups of 18-55, 56-69 and 70-plus years, and around 140, 26 and 57 TCR-sequenced participants, respectively, were included in these subgroups.

As for this clone: The antigen it binds to is not known. Base qualities were left out, and no much larger clone turns up one base away.

The CDR3 regions of human TCRbeta chains were analyzed by immunosequencing. The authors processed their data as follows. Repertoire TCRs were matched against a reference library of SARS-CoV-2-specific TCRs generated with the MIRA antigen-specificity platform. Breadth meant the fraction of unique TCRs that were SARS-CoV-2-associated, whereas depth meant the fraction of total T cells that were SARS-CoV-2-associated. Using the MIRA data, each spike-specific TCR was assigned both to the spike region to which the TCR was reactive and to a CD4 or CD8 class. Log10-transformed breadth and depth values were compared by one-way ANOVA with Sidak's multiple comparisons tests. As stored in TCRdb, this immuneACCESS dataset retains in-frame rearrangements with V and J assigned. A fraction of the clones does not appear; measured against another copy, unresolved V genes explain less than half of the discrepancy, and the remainder lacks a known reason. The V and J calls and clone size were taken over from that table, and D and trimming were inferred from the DNA. This sample lists some 120,000 clones; less than 90% were detected once. Roughly 4% of the sample goes to the ten largest clones.

The intended sense of this specimen's time point label: baseline before first vaccination. Samples from vaccinated people were obtained from the UK trials COV001 and COV002, which included a single-blind randomized controlled phase 2/3 trial of AZD1222 (ChAdOx1 nCoV-19) in healthy adults. For TCRbeta chain sequencing, PBMC samples from trial participants were taken at day 0 and at day 28 after the second dose. V is cut by 5 bases and J by 3 bases, and the space between the germline ends is 9 bases. Counted from cysteine to phenylalanine, this CDR3 has 12 amino acids. The only DNA kept is the CDR3, 36 bases in frame from the first base. CDR1 SGHNT and CDR2 YYREEE are derived from the germline V gene (reference sequence). What the research found in general, with its limitations: No day 14 peak-response samples were available, so repertoires were characterized only after the peak T cell response. Reportedly, almost half of the unique spike-specific TCRs recognized epitopes lying outside the regions that are mutated in the B.1.351 and B.1.1.7 variants. The vaccine-associated CD4 TCRs covered the entire spike protein, and the dominant responses fell in regions 160-218 and 743-854. The 56-69-year group was small, and its depth increase did not reach significance, likely because of low power. Participants were mostly white British, with more females than males. The authors suggested clonal diversity may have been underestimated. A significant rise in spike-specific TCR breadth and depth was observed after two AZD1222 doses relative to day 0 and relative to MenACWY recipients. Conclusions about previously exposed vaccinees are limited because only six or seven AZD1222 recipients were SARS-CoV-2 seropositive at baseline.

The material was peripheral blood, obtained on day 0 of AZD1222 vaccination. The chain employs TRBV5-4 and TRBJ2-7; the D gene is perhaps TRBD1, on 5 matching bases. This clonotype was obtained from an adult in good health. Here is the DNA: TGTGCCAGCAGACAACAGGACTACGAGCAGTACTTC. This yields the protein CASRQQDYEQYF.